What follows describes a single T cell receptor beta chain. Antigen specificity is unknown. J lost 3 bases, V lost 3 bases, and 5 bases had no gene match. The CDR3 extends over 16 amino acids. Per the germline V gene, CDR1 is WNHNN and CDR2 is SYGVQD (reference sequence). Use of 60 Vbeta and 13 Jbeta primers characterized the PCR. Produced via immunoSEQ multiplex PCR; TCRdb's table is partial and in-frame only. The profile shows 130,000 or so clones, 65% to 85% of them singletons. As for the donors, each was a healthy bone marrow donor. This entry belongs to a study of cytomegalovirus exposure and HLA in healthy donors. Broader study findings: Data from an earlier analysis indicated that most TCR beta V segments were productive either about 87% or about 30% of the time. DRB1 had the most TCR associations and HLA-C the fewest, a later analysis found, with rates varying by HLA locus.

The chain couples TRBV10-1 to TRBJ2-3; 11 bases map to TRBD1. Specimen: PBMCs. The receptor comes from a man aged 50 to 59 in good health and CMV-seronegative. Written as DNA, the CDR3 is TGCGCCAGCAGTGACGTCGGGACAGGGGGTACAGATACGCAGTATTTT. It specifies CASSDVGTGGTDTQYF.